A single T cell receptor (beta chain) is shown here with its context. Its antigen is still unknown. The data derive from a study of T-cell memory formation after mild COVID-19. Study-wide points: Later expanders leaned CD4+, whereas clones that contracted between day 15 and 85 were balanced CD4/CD8.

TCR alpha and TCR beta cDNA libraries carrying sample barcodes and UMIs were produced by 5'RACE using constant-segment primers. MiXCR was run by TCRdb on the 5' RACE reads, yielding one entry per CDR3 protein. The sample contains about 310,000 distinct CDR3 sequences, roughly 19% of which appear only once. The source material was PBMCs or a T cell subset sorted from them (not recorded which). The receptor was derived from a young man who had mild COVID-19 (a few samples of this study predate the infection). Cell type and time point are not known.

The CDR3 is CASSTGLERDTQYF. In DNA form, the CDR3 reads TGTGCCAGCAGCACTGGACTAGAGAGGGATACGCAGTATTTT. The rearrangement uses TRBV5-4 and TRBJ2-3; 7 bases are a match to TRBD2. CDR3 size: 14 residues. CDR1 SGHNT and CDR2 YYREEE come from the germline V gene (reference sequence). V was clipped by 4 bases and J by 6 bases; unmatched bases: 8.